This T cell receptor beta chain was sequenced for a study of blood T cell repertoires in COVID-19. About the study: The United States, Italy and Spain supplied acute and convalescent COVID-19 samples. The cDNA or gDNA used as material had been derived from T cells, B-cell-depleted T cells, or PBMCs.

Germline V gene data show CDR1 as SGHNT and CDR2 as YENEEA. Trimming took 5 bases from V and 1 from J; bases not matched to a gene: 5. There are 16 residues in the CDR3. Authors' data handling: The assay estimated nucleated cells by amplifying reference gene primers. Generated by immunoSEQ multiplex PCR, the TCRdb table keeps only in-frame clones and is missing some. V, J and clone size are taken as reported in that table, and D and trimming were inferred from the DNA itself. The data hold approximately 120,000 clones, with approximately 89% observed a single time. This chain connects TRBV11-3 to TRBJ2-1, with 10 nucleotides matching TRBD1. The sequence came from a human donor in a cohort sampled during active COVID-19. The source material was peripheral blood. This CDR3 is CASSPWDRGSYNEQFF. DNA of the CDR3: TGTGCCAGCAGCCCGTGGGACAGGGGTTCCTACAATGAGCAGTTCTTC.